One and the same sample provided the 23 T cell receptor beta chains below, sequenced in a study of blood T cells in healthy people across ages. Next came a second PCR, run for about 7 to 12 cycles, which used a sample-barcoded 5' primer along with a J-beta primer mix. TCRdb reprocessed the 5' RACE reads via MiXCR and lists one record per CDR3 protein. The table records some 730,000 distinct CDR3 sequences, roughly 20% of them present only once. Sequenced: blood. These receptors were obtained from a man in his 70s in good health.

The chain carries TRBV18 and TRBJ2-3, with D possibly being TRBD1 (5 bases). The V end lost 3 bases, the J end lost 5 bases, and 15 bases lay between the germline ends. The CDR3 is 15 amino acids. Germline CDR1 KGHSH, CDR2 LQKENI. The CDR3 nucleotides are TGTGCCAGCTCACCGCGACAGAGCCGCGGAGATACGCAGTATTTT. Encoded protein: CASSPRQSRGDTQYF.

This chain connects TRBV5-1 to TRBJ2-5; the match to TRBD2 covers 9 bases. V lost 4 bases to trimming and J lost 1 base; unmatched junction nucleotides: 8. The CDR3 is made up of 16 amino acids. Germline V gene data show CDR1 as SGHRS and CDR2 as YFSETQ. The CDR3 DNA sequence: TGCGCCAGCAGCCTTGGAGCGGGGGGCATCCAAGAGACCCAGTACTTC. This encodes CASSLGAGGIQETQYF.

V usage is TRBV4-1 and J usage is TRBJ2-5; 7 nucleotides align to TRBD2. The CDR3 contains 15 residues. Germline values: CDR1 MGHRA, CDR2 YSYEKL. Germline trimming cut 1 base from V and 4 bases from J; bases unmatched to any gene: 6. The DNA for the CDR3 is TGCGCCAGCAGCCAAGGCCTAGCGGCGGGAGAGACCCAGTACTTC. Its protein is CASSQGLAAGETQYF.

There are a few counts of this clonotype. The chain carries TRBV20-1 and TRBJ1-2, with 7 nucleotides matching TRBD1. CDR1 and CDR2 from the germline V gene are DFQATT and SNEGSKA (reference sequence). V dropped 0 bases and J dropped 4; count of bases not matched to a gene: 8. The CDR3 extends over 15 amino acids. DNA for the CDR3: TGCAGTGCTAGAGATCTTGGGGGACAGTCCTATGGCTACACCTTC. Encoded protein: CSARDLGGQSYGYTF.

This clonotype appeared a few times. V and J are TRBV20-1 and TRBJ2-1, with TRBD2 as a possible D gene (6 bases). The V and J ends lost 6 bases and 5 bases respectively, with 11 bases between them. The CDR3 length is 12 residues. Germline V gene lookup returns CDR1 DFQATT and CDR2 SNEGSKA (reference sequence). This CDR3 is CSAPGVNNEQFF. Written as DNA, the CDR3 is TGCAGTGCCCCGGGGGTAAACAATGAGCAGTTCTTC.

This clonotype was recorded at least ten times. The V gene is TRBV29-1, the J gene TRBJ1-2; no clear D gene. This CDR3 spans 11 amino acids. Trimming cost V 4 bases and J 4 bases, with 7 bases left between them. The V gene's germline CDR1 is SQVTM and CDR2 ANQGSEA. CDR3 bases: TGCAGCGTTGGGGCCGGCTATGGCTACACCTTC. Protein: CSVGAGYGYTF. The entire variable domain, with the rest obtained from reference TRBV29-1 and TRBJ1-2, is as follows: SAVISQKPSRDICQRGTSLTIQCQVDSQVTMMFWYRQQPGQSLTLIATANQGSEATYESGFVIDKFPISRPNLTFSTLTVSNMSPEDSSIYLCSVGAGYGYTFGSGTRLTVV.

V is TRBV6-1 and J is TRBJ1-3; unclear D gene. The germline CDR1 and CDR2 sequences are MNHNS and SASEGT. V shed 2 bases and J shed 0 bases, with 5 bases lying between them. This CDR3 is 14 amino acids long. The DNA of the CDR3 is TGTGCCAGCAGTGAACTAGGCTCTGGAAACACCATATATTTT. It specifies CASSELGSGNTIYF.

The gene calls are TRBV5-1 and TRBJ2-3; D perhaps matches TRBD2 (6 bases). The ends were cut back, 3 bases at V and 6 bases at J, with 11 bases in the middle. This CDR3 spans 13 amino acids. Germline V lookup: CDR1 SGHRS, CDR2 YFSETQ. The CDR3 DNA follows: TGCGCCAGCAGCTGGAGGGCCGCGGATACGCAGTATTTT. This sequence encodes CASSWRAADTQYF.

The CDR3 nucleotides read TGCGCCAGCAGCTTGGGGACAGGCTGGTATGGCTACACCTTC. Its translation: CASSLGTGWYGYTF. The rearrangement joins TRBV5-1 to TRBJ1-2; 7 nucleotides match TRBD1. V was pared by 0 bases and J by 5 bases, with 4 bases of the junction left unmatched. Germline V gene sequence: CDR1 SGHRS, CDR2 YFSETQ. This CDR3 is 14 amino acids long. The entire variable domain, with the rest obtained from reference TRBV5-1 and TRBJ1-2, is as follows: KAGVTQTPRYLIKTRGQQVTLSCSPISGHRSVSWYQQTPGQGLQFLFEYFSETQRNKGNFPGRFSGRQFSNSRSEMNVSTLELGDSALYLCASSLGTGWYGYTFGSGTRLTVV.

The table lists this clonotype with many counts. The V and J genes are TRBV29-1 and TRBJ2-1; D is unclear. The CDR3 is 13 residues long. V was pared by 3 bases and J by 1 base, with 7 bases between. In germline, CDR1 is SQVTM, CDR2 ANQGSEA. CDR3 sequence reads: CSVEGPSYNEQFF. DNA of the CDR3: TGCAGCGTTGAGGGTCCATCCTACAATGAGCAGTTCTTC.

The chain is built from TRBV12-3 or TRBV12-4 and TRBJ2-7; TRBD1 matches at 9 bases. The CDR3 totals 13 residues. Trimming took 6 bases from V and 12 from J; bases not matched to a gene: 12. CDR3 sequence reads: CASRITGTGLLYV. The CDR3 region has the DNA TGTGCCAGCAGGATCACCGGGACAGGGCTTCTGTACGTC.

This clonotype showed up just a few times. One junction end disagrees with the germline gene, perhaps due to a read error. This chain uses TRBV24-1 with TRBJ2-1; D gene unclear. Per germline, CDR1 KGHDR and CDR2 SFDVKD. CDR3 length: 12 amino acids. The CDR3 reads CATSNFYNEQFF. As DNA, the CDR3 is TGTGCCACCAGTAATTTCTACAATGAGCAGTTCTTC.

The sample holds a few counts of this clonotype. The rearrangement joins TRBV2 to TRBJ1-1, with 9 bases lining up with TRBD1. Germline CDR1 and CDR2: SNHLY and FYNNEI. The CDR3 is made up of 15 amino acids. V was clipped by 5 bases and J by 1 base; unmatched bases: 5. CDR3 in DNA: TGTGCCAGCAGTTGGACAGGGGCCGCGAACACTGAAGCTTTCTTT. Its translation is CASSWTGAANTEAFF.

The rearrangement links TRBV30 to TRBJ1-5; TRBD1 is a possible D gene (6 bases). Trimming removed 5 bases at V and 6 bases at J, with 17 bases between. This CDR3 region has 14 residues. Germline-derived CDR1 and CDR2 are GTSNPN and SVGIG (reference sequence). The CDR3 reads CAWSARGEGQPQHF. CDR3 nucleotide sequence: TGTGCCTGGTCCGCCAGGGGAGAGGGTCAGCCCCAGCATTTT.

The V gene is TRBV12-3 or TRBV12-4, the J gene TRBJ2-7, with 7 bases fitting TRBD1. Unmatched junction bases numbered 9, after V lost 7 bases and J lost 6 bases. The CDR3 is made up of 13 amino acids. In DNA, the CDR3 is TGTGCCAGCACCATGGGGACAGCCGTCGAGCAGTACTTC. Translating it yields CASTMGTAVEQYF.

This clonotype was recorded a few times. This chain links TRBV20-1 with TRBJ2-1; TRBD2 matches at 10 bases. Losses at the gene ends were 1 base for V and 4 bases for J; bases not matched to a gene: 4. The length of the CDR3 is 15 residues. The germline CDR1 and CDR2 sequences are DFQATT and SNEGSKA (reference sequence). CDR3 nucleotide sequence: TGCAGTGCTAGAGCTAGCGGGAGAGGGTACAATGAGCAGTTCTTC. Its protein is CSARASGRGYNEQFF.

This chain joins TRBV18 and TRBJ1-2; 8 bases align to TRBD1. Germline CDR1 KGHSH, CDR2 LQKENI. Trimming removed 3 bases from V and 8 bases from J; junction bases left unmatched: 8. This CDR3 is 14 amino acids long. In DNA, the CDR3 is TGTGCCAGCTCACCGTCTGTGACAGGGGACGGCTACACCTTC. Translation: CASSPSVTGDGYTF.

The chain has TRBV15 and TRBJ2-1; 13 bases line up with TRBD2. This CDR3 is built from 21 residues. The V gene's germline CDR1 is LNHNV and CDR2 YYDKDF (reference sequence). After removal of 5 bases from V and 2 bases from J, the junction contained 18 bases not matched to a gene. CDR3 protein: CATSSRRPGTSGKWTYNEQFF. The CDR3 DNA reads as TGTGCCACCAGCTCTCGACGTCCCGGGACTAGCGGGAAATGGACCTACAATGAGCAGTTCTTC. The full variable domain, rest sourced from reference TRBV15 and TRBJ2-1, is DAMVIQNPRYQVTQFGKPVTLSCSQTLNHNVMYWYQQKSSQAPKLLFHYYDKDFNNEADTPDNFQSRRPNTSFCFLDIRSPGLGDTAMYLCATSSRRPGTSGKWTYNEQFFGPGTRLTVL.

The genes are TRBV19 and TRBJ1-5, with D unclear. This CDR3 region has 15 residues. V was pared by 4 bases and J by 16 bases, with 26 bases between. Germline CDR1 is LNHDA and CDR2 is SQIVND (reference sequence). The CDR3 loop reads CASSTRETRINQPHF. In DNA, the CDR3 is TGTGCCAGTAGTACCCGAGAAACGAGGATTAATCAGCCCCATTTT.

V usage is TRBV19 and J usage is TRBJ2-4; the match to TRBD2 covers 13 bases. The CDR3 contains 19 residues. The V gene end was trimmed by 1 base and the J gene end by 0 bases; junction bases not matched to a gene: 6. CDR1 is LNHDA, CDR2 SQIVND, per germline (reference sequence). The CDR3: CASSIGTSGGFIAKNIQYF. The DNA for the CDR3 is TGTGCCAGTAGTATAGGGACTAGCGGGGGTTTTATAGCCAAAAACATTCAGTACTTC. The entire variable domain, with the rest obtained from reference TRBV19 and TRBJ2-4, is as follows: DGGITQSPKYLFRKEGQNVTLSCEQNLNHDAMYWYRQDPGQGLRLIYYSQIVNDFQKGDIAEGYSVSREKKESFPLTVTSAQKNPTAFYLCASSIGTSGGFIAKNIQYFGAGTRLSVL.

The chain joins TRBV20-1 to TRBJ2-3, with 8 bases aligning to TRBD2. The CDR3 spans 16 residues. Germline assignment: CDR1 DFQATT and CDR2 SNEGSKA (reference sequence). V was pared by 2 bases and J by 0 bases, with 7 bases of the junction left unmatched. The CDR3 spells CSARSASGLSTDTQYF. The CDR3, as DNA: TGCAGTGCTAGATCCGCTAGCGGGCTTAGCACAGATACGCAGTATTTT.

The chain joins TRBV6-5 to TRBJ2-5, with 7 bases lining up with TRBD1. Germline V gene sequence: CDR1 MNHEY, CDR2 SVGAGI. This CDR3 is built from 17 residues. Trimming cost V 6 bases and J 7 bases; bases outside gene matches: 20. CDR3 sequence reads: CASSPQTGFFFMGTQYF. CDR3 DNA sequence: TGTGCCAGCAGCCCACAGACAGGGTTTTTTTTTATGGGGACCCAGTACTTC.

This clonotype has ten or more counts. The chain combines TRBV6-1 with TRBJ2-1, with 8 positions matching TRBD2. V lost 6 bases and J lost 4; bases outside the gene matches: 14. Germline CDR1 MNHNS, CDR2 SASEGT. This CDR3 is 17 amino acids long. CDR3 sequence reads: CASSQRGAGVNYNEQFF. The CDR3 DNA sequence: TGTGCCAGCAGCCAGCGGGGAGCGGGGGTAAATTACAATGAGCAGTTCTTC.